The 7 T cell receptor beta chains listed next were all sequenced from one sample in a study of response to subunit inactivated influenza vaccine. TCRdb processed the RT-PCR reads anew with MiXCR; each CDR3 protein has one entry. The sample shows a few hundred thousand distinct CDR3 sequences, 13% to 15% of them seen only once. The starting material was PBMCs from blood, obtained 12 days after vaccination. These receptors all stem from a man aged 45 to 65 who received an inactivated influenza vaccine.

This clonotype appeared a few times. The genes are TRBV11-2 and TRBJ2-5; the D call may be TRBD1 or TRBD2 (5 bases each). Germline CDR1 SGHAT, CDR2 FQNNGV. The CDR3 extends over 13 amino acids. Here the CDR3 reads CATEAREKETQYF. Written as DNA, the CDR3 is TGTGCTACCGAAGCCAGGGAGAAAGAGACCCAGTACTTC.

This sequence joins TRBV6-2 or TRBV6-3 and TRBJ1-6; no reliable D call. The ends were cut back, 3 bases at V and 13 bases at J, with 22 bases in the middle. This CDR3 contains 16 residues. Germline V CDR1 and CDR2: MNHEY, SVGEGT. The CDR3 sequence: CASSYRDGLPRSPLHF. In DNA form, the CDR3 reads TGTGCCAGCAGTTATCGAGACGGCCTGCCTCGGTCGCCCCTCCACTTT.

This clonotype came up a few times. V usage is TRBV6-5 and J usage is TRBJ1-1; D uncertain. CDR1 and CDR2 from the germline V gene are MNHEY and SVGAGI. This CDR3 region has 15 residues. V lost 0 bases to trimming and J lost 5 bases, with 13 bases between them. This chain's CDR3 is CASSYSRGIRTEAFF. The CDR3 nucleotides read TGTGCCAGCAGTTACTCGAGAGGGATTCGAACTGAAGCTTTCTTT.

This clonotype was seen only a few times. The chain combines TRBV4-3 with TRBJ2-7; 12 nucleotides align to TRBD1. The J segment lost 2 bases and the V segment lost 3 bases, leaving 2 bases of the junction unmatched. Germline V gives CDR1 LGHNA, CDR2 YSLEER. The CDR3 extends over 15 amino acids. CDR3 amino acids: CASSHGTGGTYEQYF. As DNA, the CDR3 is TGCGCCAGCAGCCACGGGACAGGGGGCACCTACGAGCAGTACTTC.

The chain carries TRBV13 and TRBJ2-7; tentative D call: TRBD1 (6 bases). The CDR3 runs to 15 residues. Germline V gives CDR1 PRHDT, CDR2 FYEKMQ (reference sequence). V was shortened by 5 bases and J by 4 bases, with 18 bases between the two germline ends. CDR3 sequence reads: CASSPGAGVRYEQYF. The CDR3 DNA reads TGTGCCAGCAGCCCCGGGGCAGGGGTAAGGTACGAGCAGTACTTC.

There are many counts of this clonotype. One end of the junction varies from germline; a read error may be responsible. The CDR3 here is CASSLGGTYGYTF. CDR3 DNA: TGTGCCAGCAGTTTGGGGGGAACCTATGGCTACACCTTC. The J gene is TRBJ1-2, the V gene TRBV5-1; D might be TRBD1 (5 bases). The CDR3 loop spans 13 amino acids. Germline CDR1 is SGHRS and CDR2 is YFSETQ.

A few counts support this clonotype. This sequence joins TRBV12-3 or TRBV12-4 and TRBJ2-1; 7 nucleotides align to TRBD2. This CDR3 region has 15 residues. Unmatched junction bases numbered 15, after V lost 6 bases and J lost 10 bases. CDR3 coding DNA: TGTGCCAGCAGCTACCGAGGGGCGGGAGATCAGGAGCAGTTCTTC. This sequence encodes CASSYRGAGDQEQFF.